This T cell receptor beta chain was captured in a study of blood T cell repertoires in COVID-19. As for the study in general: The origin of the acute and convalescent COVID-19 samples was the United States, Italy and Spain. T cells, B-cell-depleted T cells, or PBMCs provided the cDNA or gDNA that served as material.

Here immunoSEQ multiplex PCR was the method, and the copy in TCRdb shows in-frame clones only, minus some. The repertoire consists of around 100,000 clones, with about four fifths occurring once and the leading ten covering around 8.5%. Looked up from germline, CDR1 is WNHNN and CDR2 is SYGVQD (reference sequence). This CDR3 contains 20 residues. V was pared by 0 bases and J by 0 bases, with 13 bases of the junction left unmatched. The sample was peripheral blood. This chain links TRBV10-1 with TRBJ1-5, with 8 bases identical to TRBD1. The sequence was obtained from a woman aged 40 to 50 with acute or convalescent COVID-19. CDR3 in DNA: TGCGCCAGCAGTGAGTCCCCGGGACAGGCTACCTCACCTAGCAATCAGCCCCAGCATTTT. It yields the protein CASSESPGQATSPSNQPQHF.